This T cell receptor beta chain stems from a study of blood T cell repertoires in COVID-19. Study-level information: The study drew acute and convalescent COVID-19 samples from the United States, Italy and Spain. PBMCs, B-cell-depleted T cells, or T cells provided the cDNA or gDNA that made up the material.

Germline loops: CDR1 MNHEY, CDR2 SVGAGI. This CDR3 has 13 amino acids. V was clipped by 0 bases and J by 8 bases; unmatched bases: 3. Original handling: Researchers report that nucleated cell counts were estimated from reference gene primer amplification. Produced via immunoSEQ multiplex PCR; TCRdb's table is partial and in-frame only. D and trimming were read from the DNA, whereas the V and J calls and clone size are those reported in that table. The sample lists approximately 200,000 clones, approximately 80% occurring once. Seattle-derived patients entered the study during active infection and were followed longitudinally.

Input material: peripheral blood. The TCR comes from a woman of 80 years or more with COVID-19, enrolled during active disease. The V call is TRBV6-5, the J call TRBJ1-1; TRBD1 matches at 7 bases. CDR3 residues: CASSYSGTAEAFF. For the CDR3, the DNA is TGTGCCAGCAGTTACTCTGGGACAGCCGAAGCTTTCTTT.